The 14 T cell receptor beta chains below were found in one sample sequenced in a study of control samples from healthy donors and cancer patients. Repertoires were generated with immunoSEQ multiplex PCR, while TCRdb's copy carries only in-frame clones and drops some. The sample includes more than 100,000 clones, roughly 89% of them seen just once. The sequenced material came from PBMCs. These receptors originate from a man between 50 and 59 years old with head and neck cancer.

The sample holds many counts of this clone. The chain links TRBV19 to TRBJ1-1, with D possibly being TRBD1 (5 bases). The germline V and J ends were trimmed by 7 bases and 10 bases, with 13 bases remaining between them. Germline V lookup: CDR1 LNHDA, CDR2 SQIVND (reference sequence). The CDR3 length is 11 residues. The CDR3 sequence is CASKGSGGAFF. The DNA for the CDR3 is TGTGCCAGTAAAGGGAGTGGGGGAGCTTTCTTT.

The rearrangement joins TRBV27 to TRBJ2-3; 12 nucleotides match TRBD1. CDR3 size: 15 residues. Germline CDR1 MNHEY, CDR2 SMNVEV (reference sequence). The trim removed 6 bases at V and 3 bases at J, leaving 4 bases unmatched. CDR3 region: CASRLGQGATDTQYF. The CDR3, as DNA: TGTGCCAGCAGACTGGGACAGGGGGCAACAGATACGCAGTATTTT.

CDR3 coding DNA: TGTGCCAGCAGCTTGACAGACTCCCTCAATCAGCCCCAGCATTTT. Translation: CASSLTDSLNQPQHF. V gene TRBV5-5 combines with J gene TRBJ1-5; D unclear. The CDR3 is made up of 15 amino acids. V was pared by 1 base and J by 3 bases, with 11 bases between. Germline lookup yields CDR1 SGHKS and CDR2 YYEKEE (reference sequence).

This chain connects TRBV11-2 to TRBJ2-1; 7 positions agree with TRBD2. Germline trimming cut 0 bases from V and 7 bases from J; bases unmatched to any gene: 6. The CDR3 sequence is 15 residues long. Looked up from germline, CDR1 is SGHAT and CDR2 is FQNNGV. Here the CDR3 reads CASSLDVGGGNEQFF. The CDR3 nucleotides are TGTGCCAGCAGCTTAGACGTAGGCGGGGGTAATGAGCAGTTCTTC. The full variable domain, with the rest looked up from reference TRBV11-2 and TRBJ2-1, is EAGVAQSPRYKIIEKRQSVAFWCNPISGHATLYWYQQILGQGPKLLIQFQNNGVVDDSQLPKDRFSAERLKGVDSTLKIQPAKLEDSAVYLCASSLDVGGGNEQFFGPGTRLTVL.

The J gene is TRBJ1-5, the V gene TRBV6-5; 8 nucleotides agree with TRBD1. Germline V gives CDR1 MNHEY, CDR2 SVGAGI. There are 14 residues in the CDR3. The V and J ends lost 6 bases and 9 bases, in that order; junction bases with no gene match: 10. The CDR3 is CASRLETGVGPQHF. The CDR3 DNA follows: TGTGCCAGCAGATTGGAGACAGGGGTTGGGCCCCAGCATTTT.

Turning to this clone: At one end, the junction sequence differs from germline, possibly due to a read error. V and J are TRBV3-1 (or the pseudogene TRBV3-2) and TRBJ1-4, with TRBD1 as a possible D gene (6 bases). This CDR3 has 15 amino acids. Germline CDR1 is LGHDT and CDR2 is YNNKEL (reference sequence). The CDR3 is CASSLGGRQARGAVF. CDR3 sequence (DNA): TGTGCCAGCAGCCTAGGCGGAAGACAGGCCAGAGGAGCAGTTTTT.

The V gene is TRBV2, the J gene TRBJ1-1, with 9 bases that match TRBD1. Germline assignment: CDR1 SNHLY and CDR2 FYNNEI. Unmatched junction bases numbered 2, after V lost 6 bases and J lost 0 bases. The CDR3 length is 14 residues. CDR3 sequence (DNA): TGTGCCAGCAGATGGGACAGGGTGAACACTGAAGCTTTCTTT. This gives the protein CASRWDRVNTEAFF. The full variable domain, rest sourced from reference TRBV2 and TRBJ1-1, is EPEVTQTPSHQVTQMGQEVILRCVPISNHLYFYWYRQILGQKVEFLVSFYNNEISEKSEIFDDQFSVERPDGSNFTLKIRSTKLEDSAMYFCASRWDRVNTEAFFGQGTRLTVV.

V gene TRBV5-1 combines with J gene TRBJ2-5, with 13 bases matching TRBD2. The V segment lost 5 bases and the J segment 5 bases; nucleotides outside the gene matches: 6. The CDR3 length is 15 residues. In germline, CDR1 is SGHRS, CDR2 YFSETQ. The CDR3: CASSPGLAGVETQYF. The CDR3 region has the DNA TGCGCCAGCAGTCCCGGACTAGCGGGAGTGGAGACCCAGTACTTC.

The chain couples TRBV2 to TRBJ1-2; tentatively, D is TRBD1 (5 bases). CDR3 length equals 15 residues. The ends were cut back, 3 bases at V and 5 bases at J, with 16 bases in the middle. Germline V lookup: CDR1 SNHLY, CDR2 FYNNEI. In nucleotides, the CDR3 is TGTGCCAGCAGTGACCCGACAGTCCCAGGGTATGGCTACACCTTC. Translation gives CASSDPTVPGYGYTF.

The chain links TRBV11-2 to TRBJ1-1; D is unclear. Trimming removed 3 bases from V and 1 base from J, with 6 bases in between. Germline V gene sequence: CDR1 SGHAT, CDR2 FQNNGV. This CDR3 has 13 amino acids. CDR3 bases: TGTGCCAGCAGCTTTGGGGAGAACACTGAAGCTTTCTTT. As protein: CASSFGENTEAFF.

The chain has TRBV30 and TRBJ2-1; 8 bases match TRBD2. This CDR3 region has 14 residues. The germline V gene encodes CDR1 GTSNPN and CDR2 SVGIG (reference sequence). The V segment lost 2 bases and the J segment 0 bases; nucleotides outside the gene matches: 0. In DNA form, the CDR3 reads TGTGCCTGGAGTCGGGGGGGCTCCTACAATGAGCAGTTCTTC. This gives the protein CAWSRGGSYNEQFF.

This chain connects TRBV7-9 to TRBJ2-7, with 10 positions matching TRBD2. The CDR3 extends over 15 amino acids. The V gene's germline CDR1 is SEHNR and CDR2 FQNEAQ (reference sequence). The V segment lost 4 bases and the J segment 6 bases; nucleotides outside the gene matches: 9. CDR3 loop: CASSSSLAGASEQYF. The CDR3, as DNA: TGTGCCAGCAGCTCAAGTCTAGCGGGAGCTTCCGAGCAGTACTTC.

The chain uses TRBV28 and TRBJ1-5; D call uncertain. The V gene lost 3 bases and the J gene lost 10 bases, with 10 bases spanning the gap. This CDR3 is built from 12 residues. Germline V gene sequence: CDR1 MDHEN, CDR2 SYDVKM. CDR3 residues: CASSFLAEPQHF. The CDR3 DNA follows: TGTGCCAGCAGTTTTTTGGCGGAACCCCAGCATTTT.

The chain links TRBV19 to TRBJ2-1; D call uncertain. The germline V and J ends were trimmed by 9 bases and 2 bases, with 17 bases remaining between them. Germline loops: CDR1 LNHDA, CDR2 SQIVND (reference sequence). The CDR3 length is 15 residues. CDR3 region: CASALGRTPYNEQFF. CDR3 DNA: TGTGCCAGCGCGCTAGGACGCACTCCCTACAATGAGCAGTTCTTC.